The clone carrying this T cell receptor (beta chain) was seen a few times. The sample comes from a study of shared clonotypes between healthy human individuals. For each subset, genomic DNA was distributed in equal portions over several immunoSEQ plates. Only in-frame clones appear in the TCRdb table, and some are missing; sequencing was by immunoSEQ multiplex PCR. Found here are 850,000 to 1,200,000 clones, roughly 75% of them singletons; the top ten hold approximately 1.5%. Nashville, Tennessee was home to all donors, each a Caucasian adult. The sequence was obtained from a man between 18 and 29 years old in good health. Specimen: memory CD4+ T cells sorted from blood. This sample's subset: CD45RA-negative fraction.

The CDR3 here is CASSESNQPQHF. CDR3 in DNA: TGCGCCAGCAGTGAGTCGAATCAGCCCCAGCATTTT. The chain combines TRBV10-2 with TRBJ1-5; D is unresolved. The germline gives CDR1 WSHSY, CDR2 SAAADI. Trimming stripped 0 bases from V and 4 bases from J, with 1 base between. The CDR3 loop spans 12 amino acids.